This T cell receptor (beta chain) was recorded in a study of blood T cells in healthy people across ages. As concerns this clonotype: No antigen is known for it. One end of the junction is discordant with germline, which a read error may explain.

Then a second PCR, running about 6 to 11 cycles, was carried out with a sample-barcoded 5' primer and a J-beta primer mix. Each CDR3 protein gets one entry after TCRdb re-called the 5' RACE reads with MiXCR. The table includes around 1,900,000 distinct CDR3 sequences, about two fifths detected once. Findings of the study overall: Estimates of diversity drawn from one million T cells were considered underestimates. CMV infection status of these donors was not known. Per million T cells, TCR beta diversity dropped about linearly as age rose.

This CDR3 contains 14 residues. Germline lookup yields CDR1 SQVTM and CDR2 ANQGSEA. The receptor's source is a human donor in good health. The sample consisted of blood. V gene TRBV29-1 combines with J gene TRBJ1-1; perhaps TRBD1 as D (6 bases). This CDR3 is CSVEGEQGNTEAFF. The CDR3 nucleotides are TGTAGCGTTGAGGGGGAACAGGGTAACACTGAAGCTTTCTTT.